This TCR beta chain was identified in a study of blood T cell repertoires in COVID-19. From germline, CDR1 is MNHNS and CDR2 SASEGT. The CDR3 loop spans 13 amino acids. The junction had 3 bases not matched to a gene; V was cut back by 3 bases and J by 9 bases. Cohorts were based on clinical histories the participants reported. Clones were read by immunoSEQ multiplex PCR, and TCRdb kept only the in-frame ones, dropping some. The repertoire holds about 320,000 clones, with 85% as singletons. The material sequenced was PBMCs or T cells enriched from blood (not recorded which). This sequence was found in a woman in her twenties or thirties who had been exposed to COVID-19. The chain combines TRBV6-1 with TRBJ1-2, with 11 positions matching TRBD1. The chain's CDR3 is CASSDGQGARYTF. CDR3 sequence (DNA): TGTGCCAGCAGTGACGGACAGGGGGCGCGCTACACCTTC.